A single TCR beta chain is shown here with its context. In the original processing: Using reference gene primer amplification, nucleated cell counts were estimated. The assay was immunoSEQ multiplex PCR, and TCRdb's table has in-frame clones only and misses some. The V and J calls and clone size are taken from that table; D and trimming were inferred from the DNA. The table has about 670,000 clones, about 87% seen once. The data were obtained in a study of blood T cell repertoires in COVID-19. Study information: Sites across the United States, Italy and Spain contributed samples from acute and convalescent COVID-19. T cells, B-cell-depleted T cells, or PBMCs supplied cDNA or gDNA.

V was clipped by 0 bases and J by 10 bases; unmatched bases: 5. CDR3 length equals 13 residues. Germline V gene sequence: CDR1 MNHEY, CDR2 SVGAGI. The rearrangement joins TRBV6-5 to TRBJ1-2, with TRBD1 identical over 7 bases. The receptor was isolated from a woman between 18 and 29 years old with acute or convalescent COVID-19. Sequenced sample: peripheral blood. In DNA, the CDR3 is TGTGCCAGCAGTTACTCGACAGGGAGCCCCTACACCTTC. Translating it yields CASSYSTGSPYTF.